The 15 T cell receptor beta chains below were found in one sample sequenced in a study of CD8 T cells in ankylosing spondylitis (TCRdb year 2017). Receptors were amplified or captured by 5' RACE. TCRdb lists the instrument as Illumina HiSeq 2500. TCRdb handled the public reads itself, with Q25 trimming in fastp and clone calling in MiXCR, and kept productive beta chains. Each CDR3 protein appears once, grouped with its most common genes and DNA. A total of approximately 250,000 distinct CDR3 sequences appear in this sample, 30% to 40% of them only once. About 4.2% of the sample belongs to the ten largest clones. The sequenced sample consisted of blood, either unsorted or a sorted T cell fraction (not recorded which). The receptors were sampled from a male donor with ankylosing spondylitis or in good health (not recorded which).

The chain carries TRBV12-3 or TRBV12-4 and TRBJ2-5, with D tentatively TRBD1 (6 bases). The length of the CDR3 is 15 residues. The V and J ends lost 6 bases and 3 bases respectively, with 17 bases between them. This chain's CDR3 is CASSPVDRIEETQYF. Written as DNA, the CDR3 is TGTGCCAGCAGCCCCGTGGACAGAATCGAAGAGACCCAGTACTTC.

This chain joins TRBV12-3 or TRBV12-4 and TRBJ2-3, with unresolved D. The CDR3 extends over 16 amino acids. Trimming removed 5 bases at V and 3 bases at J, with 18 bases between. The CDR3 is CASSPYDWADTDTQYF. The CDR3 DNA reads as TGTGCCAGCAGTCCCTACGATTGGGCAGATACAGATACGCAGTATTTT.

This clonotype was observed a handful of times. The rearrangement uses TRBV11-2 and TRBJ2-7; tentatively, D is TRBD1 (6 bases). In germline, CDR1 is SGHAT, CDR2 FQNNGV. This CDR3 is 15 amino acids long. Trimming cost V 1 base and J 4 bases, with 14 bases left between them. The CDR3 DNA sequence: TGTGCCAGCAGCTTAGTAACAGGGAGTTTATACGAGCAGTACTTC. This gives the protein CASSLVTGSLYEQYF.

This sequence joins TRBV5-5 and TRBJ1-2; D call uncertain. Germline-derived CDR1 and CDR2 are SGHKS and YYEKEE (reference sequence). V was cut by 0 bases and J by 3 bases, with 12 bases left in between. The CDR3 is 15 residues long. The CDR3 loop reads CASSLVGEGYYGYTF. Written as DNA, the CDR3 is TGTGCCAGCAGCTTGGTTGGGGAGGGTTACTATGGCTACACCTTC.

The rearrangement uses TRBV29-1 and TRBJ2-3; D is undetermined. The CDR3 is made up of 13 amino acids. The germline V gene encodes CDR1 SQVTM and CDR2 ANQGSEA. Trimming removed 7 bases from V and 3 bases from J, with 14 bases in between. The CDR3 sequence is CSAGPLLTDTQYF. CDR3 coding DNA: TGCAGCGCCGGGCCCTTGCTAACAGATACGCAGTATTTT.

The gene calls are TRBV12-3 or TRBV12-4 and TRBJ2-3; 9 bases map to TRBD1. The trim removed 5 bases at V and 3 bases at J, leaving 6 bases unmatched. There are 15 residues in the CDR3. This CDR3 reads CASSAGTGKTDTQYF. As DNA, the CDR3 is TGTGCCAGCAGTGCCGGGACAGGGAAGACAGATACGCAGTATTTT.

V gene TRBV10-3 combines with J gene TRBJ2-3; 7 nucleotides line up with TRBD2. V trimming: 5 bases; J trimming: 2 bases; junction bases outside the gene matches: 10. The CDR3 extends over 16 amino acids. Per the germline V gene, CDR1 is ENHRY and CDR2 is SYGVKD. Here the CDR3 reads CAISFAAGEPTDTQYF. The CDR3 region has the DNA TGTGCCATCAGTTTTGCGGCGGGGGAACCCACAGATACGCAGTATTTT.

The chain couples TRBV20-1 to TRBJ1-1; D ambiguous. This CDR3 region has 13 residues. The germline V gene has CDR1 DFQATT and CDR2 SNEGSKA (reference sequence). V was cut by 3 bases and J by 0 bases, with 8 bases left in between. The CDR3 region has the DNA TGCAGTGCTAGTTCCGGATTGAACACTGAAGCTTTCTTT. Protein: CSASSGLNTEAFF.

V usage is TRBV7-9 and J usage is TRBJ2-5; perhaps D is TRBD1 or TRBD2 (5 bases each). CDR3 size: 16 residues. Germline V lookup: CDR1 SEHNR, CDR2 FQNEAQ (reference sequence). V was pared by 1 base and J by 0 bases, with 12 bases between. The CDR3 reads CASSLVGTKYQETQYF. The CDR3 nucleotides read TGTGCCAGCAGCTTAGTAGGGACCAAGTACCAAGAGACCCAGTACTTC. Using reference TRBV7-9 and TRBJ2-5 for the parts outside the CDR3, the full variable domain is DTGVSQNPRHKITKRGQNVTFRCDPISEHNRLYWYRQTLGQGPEFLTYFQNEAQLEKSRLLSDRFSAERPKGSFSTLEIQRTEQGDSAMYLCASSLVGTKYQETQYFGPGTRLLVL.

The chain has TRBV6-5 and TRBJ1-6; D is uncertain. The CDR3 is 12 amino acids. The V gene's germline CDR1 is MNHEY and CDR2 SVGAGI. Trimming took 0 bases from V and 9 from J, leaving 3 bases between them. The CDR3 DNA sequence: TGTGCCAGCAGTTACTCGACTTCACCCCTCCACTTT. Its protein is CASSYSTSPLHF.

This clonotype came up a few times. The chain combines TRBV6-1 with TRBJ1-5; TRBD1 agrees at 11 bases. Germline V lookup: CDR1 MNHNS, CDR2 SASEGT. The CDR3 loop spans 15 amino acids. After removal of 7 bases from V and 6 bases from J, the junction contained 8 bases not matched to a gene. CDR3 coding DNA: TGTGCCAGCAAGGACAGGGGGCGCGAGGGTCAGCCCCAGCATTTT. Amino acid sequence: CASKDRGREGQPQHF.

The chain carries TRBV5-1 and TRBJ2-7; no firm D call. V lost 1 base, J lost 1 base, and 9 bases lay in between. The CDR3 has 14 residues. Per the germline V gene, CDR1 is SGHRS and CDR2 is YFSETQ. CDR3 in DNA: TGCGCCAGCAGCTTGAGCACTGCTTCCTACGAGCAGTACTTC. Translating gives CASSLSTASYEQYF.

This clonotype was observed a few times. The V and J genes are TRBV20-1 and TRBJ2-7; tentatively, D is TRBD1 or TRBD2 (5 bases each). The CDR3 spans 14 residues. The V end was cut by 6 bases, the J end by 3 bases, with 18 bases between. The V gene's germline CDR1 is DFQATT and CDR2 SNEGSKA (reference sequence). The CDR3 DNA reads TGCAGTGCCAGGGACGGGGCTTTTTTCTACGAGCAGTACTTC. Residues: CSARDGAFFYEQYF.

This chain joins TRBV3-1 and TRBJ2-1; the match to TRBD2 covers 12 bases. Germline CDR1 reads LGHDT; CDR2 reads YNNKEL (reference sequence). V shed 1 base and J 9 bases; nucleotides not matched to a gene: 4. This CDR3 comprises 15 residues. The CDR3: CASSQARGLAGEQFF. CDR3 DNA: TGTGCCAGCAGCCAAGCCAGGGGACTAGCGGGTGAGCAGTTCTTC.

The chain has TRBV27 and TRBJ1-1; D remains unclear. The germline CDR1 and CDR2 sequences are MNHEY and SMNVEV (reference sequence). This CDR3 comprises 15 residues. V dropped 6 bases and J dropped 2 bases, with 16 bases sitting between them. The CDR3 region is CASRKLTTANTEAFF. The CDR3 DNA sequence: TGTGCCAGCAGAAAACTTACGACGGCAAACACTGAAGCTTTCTTT.